This TCR beta chain was observed in a study of T cells in localized non-small cell lung cancer. Overall study results and limits: Increased T cell density in blood showed an association with longer overall survival.

From germline, CDR1 is MNHEY and CDR2 SVGAGI. The ends were cut back, 4 bases at V and 7 bases at J, with 5 bases in the middle. The CDR3 has 11 residues. Profiling relied on immunoSEQ multiplex PCR, and the TCRdb table lists in-frame clones only, not all of them. The sample yields about 78,000 clones, approximately 84% seen once. Comments on this clone: Antigen: not known.

The chain carries TRBV6-5 and TRBJ2-1, with D perhaps given as TRBD1 or TRBD2 (5 bases each). The sample consisted of peripheral blood, taken before any cancer treatment. The receptor was isolated from a man aged 40-75 years with stage I lung adenocarcinoma. The CDR3 DNA follows: TGTGCCAGCAGTTGGGGGAATGAGCAGTTCTTC. Its translation: CASSWGNEQFF.